This T cell receptor (beta chain) was captured by sequencing in a study of blood T cell repertoires in COVID-19. Study information: The cDNA or gDNA used as material had been derived from T cells, B-cell-depleted T cells, or PBMCs.

Germline V gene data show CDR1 as MDHEN and CDR2 as SYDVKM. The CDR3 length is 17 residues. The V and J ends lost 1 base and 3 bases, in that order; junction bases with no gene match: 8. Followed over time, Seattle patients had been enrolled while infection was active. Data came from immunoSEQ multiplex PCR; TCRdb stores just in-frame clones and leaves some out. This table holds roughly 300,000 clones, over 75% found once. The source is a woman in her 30s with COVID-19, enrolled during active disease. Sequencing was carried out using peripheral blood. The chain links TRBV28 to TRBJ2-1; 8 bases map to TRBD2. CDR3 amino acids: CASSLSSGLTLYNEQFF. The DNA of the CDR3 is TGTGCCAGCAGTTTATCTAGCGGGCTCACTCTCTACAATGAGCAGTTCTTC.